A single sample gave rise to the 24 T cell receptor beta chains below, sequenced in a study of shared clonotypes between healthy human individuals. Sequenced by immunoSEQ multiplex PCR; TCRdb stores in-frame clones only, minus some. The sample records about half a million clones, about 84% being singletons. The specimen sequenced was PBMCs. Receptor source: a woman aged 40 to 49 in good health. Some clones in this sample may be carry-over from other donors' samples.

Concerning this clone: A far larger clone is just one base off, so this is likely a read error. The chain is built from TRBV6-6 and TRBJ2-5; 9 bases match TRBD1. Germline CDR1 reads MNHNY; CDR2 reads SVGAGI (reference sequence). The CDR3 extends over 14 amino acids. CDR3 sequence reads: CASSSQGAQETQHF. The DNA for the CDR3 is TGTGCCAGCAGTTCACAGGGGGCCCAAGAGACCCAGCACTTC.

The V gene is TRBV18, the J gene TRBJ2-3; either TRBD1 or TRBD2 may fit D (5 bases each). The V end was cut by 3 bases, the J end by 6 bases, with 19 bases between. Germline-derived CDR1 and CDR2 are KGHSH and LQKENI. The CDR3 is made up of 16 amino acids. CDR3 protein: CASSPNIQGASDTQYF. The DNA for the CDR3 is TGTGCCAGCTCACCTAATATCCAGGGAGCCTCCGATACGCAGTATTTT.

On this clone: It differs at one base from a far larger clone, so likely a read error. This CDR3 is also generated by other DNA sequences in the sample. This chain links TRBV10-1 with TRBJ2-2; 11 bases are shared with TRBD2. Per germline, CDR1 WNHNN and CDR2 SYGVQD (reference sequence). CDR3 length: 18 amino acids. The CDR3 nucleotides are TGCGCCCGCCCGCCGGCGGCTAGCGGGAGGCGGTACACCGGGGAACTGTTTTTT. Residues: CARPPAASGRRYTGELFF.

The chain links TRBV2 to TRBJ2-2, with D maybe TRBD2 (6 bases). Germline CDR1 is SNHLY and CDR2 is FYNNEI. The V end was cut by 7 bases, the J end by 6 bases, with 15 bases between. CDR3 length: 14 amino acids. The DNA of the CDR3 is TGTGCCAGCAAAAACGGGAGTTGGGCCGGGGAGCTGTTTTTT. Translation gives CASKNGSWAGELFF. The whole variable domain, remainder taken from reference TRBV2 and TRBJ2-2, is EPEVTQTPSHQVTQMGQEVILRCVPISNHLYFYWYRQILGQKVEFLVSFYNNEISEKSEIFDDQFSVERPDGSNFTLKIRSTKLEDSAMYFCASKNGSWAGELFFGEGSRLTVL.

The V call is TRBV7-3, the J call TRBJ2-5, with D uncertain. Germline V lookup: CDR1 SGHTA, CDR2 FQGTGA. V dropped 3 bases and J dropped 0 bases, with 8 bases sitting between them. The CDR3 runs 14 residues. CDR3 DNA: TGTGCCAGCAGCTTGGGTGGTTACCAAGAGACCCAGTACTTC. This encodes CASSLGGYQETQYF.

This chain connects TRBV6-5 to TRBJ1-2; a possible D gene is TRBD1 (5 bases). The CDR3 length is 13 residues. Trimming took off 4 bases at V and 4 bases at J, with 10 bases between the two ends. Germline loops: CDR1 MNHEY, CDR2 SVGAGI. For the CDR3, the DNA is TGTGCCAGCAGTTTTGAGGGGACCTATGGCTACACCTTC. Translating gives CASSFEGTYGYTF.

The V and J genes are TRBV5-1 and TRBJ1-1; D unresolved. The germline V and J ends were trimmed by 2 bases and 3 bases, with 29 bases remaining between them. The length of the CDR3 is 20 residues. The germline V gene has CDR1 SGHRS and CDR2 YFSETQ. The CDR3, as DNA: TGCGCCAGCAGCTTCGGGCGTGGAGGGAGAGCGTTGTTGTTGGACACTGAAGCTTTCTTT. Residues: CASSFGRGGRALLLDTEAFF.

This clone was detected a few times. V usage is TRBV7-9 and J usage is TRBJ2-5; no reliable D call. Germline CDR1 is SEHNR and CDR2 is FQNEAQ (reference sequence). CDR3 length equals 12 residues. Trimming stripped 1 base from V and 5 bases from J, with 5 bases between. CDR3 amino acids: CASSLVSETQYF. The CDR3 nucleotides read TGTGCCAGCAGCTTAGTTAGTGAGACCCAGTACTTC.

The chain is built from TRBV11-2 and TRBJ2-5, with D possibly TRBD2 on 6 matching bases. Per germline, CDR1 SGHAT and CDR2 FQNNGV. V shed 2 bases and J shed 4 bases, with 17 bases lying between them. CDR3 length equals 16 residues. In DNA, the CDR3 is TGTGCCAGCAGCTTATTAGTAACTAGCACTACAGAGACCCAGTACTTC. It specifies CASSLLVTSTTETQYF.

This sequence joins TRBV29-1 and TRBJ2-1; D perhaps matches TRBD2 (5 bases). Germline lookup yields CDR1 SQVTM and CDR2 ANQGSEA. Trimming cost V 4 bases and J 9 bases, with 7 bases left between them. The CDR3 length is 10 residues. The CDR3 loop reads CSVGAGEQFF. CDR3 in DNA: TGCAGCGTTGGGGCGGGTGAGCAGTTCTTC.

The chain joins TRBV7-2 to TRBJ2-4, with D hard to call. The CDR3 extends over 16 amino acids. CDR1 SGHTA and CDR2 FQGNSA come from the germline V gene. V lost 5 bases, J lost 0 bases, and 14 bases lay in between. The CDR3 sequence is CASSLVRHLAKNIQYF. CDR3 nucleotides: TGTGCCAGCAGCCTCGTCAGGCATCTAGCCAAAAACATTCAGTACTTC.

Comment on this clone: This sample includes further DNA sequences coding for the same CDR3. The rearrangement uses TRBV5-4 and TRBJ1-2; TRBD1 aligns across 9 bases. The CDR3 has 14 amino acids. V lost 4 bases, J lost 3 bases, and 4 bases stayed unmatched. Germline lookup yields CDR1 SGHNT and CDR2 YYREEE (reference sequence). The CDR3 spells CASSLGDRDYGYTF. CDR3 nucleotides: TGTGCCAGCAGCCTGGGGGACAGGGACTATGGCTACACCTTC.

Points on this clone: The sample carries other DNA sequences with the same CDR3. V is TRBV30 and J is TRBJ2-7; possible D gene TRBD1, 6 bases. The germline V gene has CDR1 GTSNPN and CDR2 SVGIG (reference sequence). The length of the CDR3 is 13 residues. Trimming removed 0 bases from V and 4 bases from J, with 10 bases in between. The CDR3 DNA reads TGTGCCTGGAGTGTCCAGGGGAGTTACGAGCAGTACTTC. This codes for CAWSVQGSYEQYF.

CDR3 DNA sequence: TGTGCCAGCTCACCAGCTGGACTAGCGGGAGGCTCCTACAATGAGCAGTTCTTC. Protein product: CASSPAGLAGGSYNEQFF. The chain carries TRBV18 and TRBJ2-1, with 14 nucleotides matching TRBD2. Germline trimming cut 2 bases from V and 0 bases from J; bases unmatched to any gene: 3. The CDR3 extends over 18 amino acids. Germline V gene sequence: CDR1 KGHSH, CDR2 LQKENI. The entire variable domain, with the rest obtained from reference TRBV18 and TRBJ2-1, is as follows: NAGVMQNPRHLVRRRGQEARLRCSPMKGHSHVYWYRQLPEEGLKFMVYLQKENIIDESGMPKERFSAEFPKEGPSILRIQQVVRGDSAAYFCASSPAGLAGGSYNEQFFGPGTRLTVL.

The chain has TRBV30 and TRBJ1-4; D gene uncertain. Looked up from germline, CDR1 is GTSNPN and CDR2 is SVGIG (reference sequence). CDR3 length equals 16 residues. V lost 1 base to trimming and J lost 1 base, with 13 bases between them. Here the CDR3 DNA reads TGTGCCTGGAGTGAAGGGTCTTTTAGAACTAATGAAAAACTGTTTTTT. It codes for CAWSEGSFRTNEKLFF. The whole variable domain, filled in from reference TRBV30 and TRBJ1-4, reads SQTIHQWPATLVQPVGSPLSLECTVEGTSNPNLYWYRQAAGRGLQLLFYSVGIGQISSEVPQNLSASRPQDRQFILSSKKLLLSDSGFYLCAWSEGSFRTNEKLFFGSGTQLSVL.

The chain uses TRBV10-1 and TRBJ2-6, with 7 bases lining up with TRBD1. Germline CDR1 and CDR2: WNHNN and SYGVQD (reference sequence). J was trimmed by 0 bases and V by 7 bases; bases with no gene match: 24. This CDR3 has 22 residues. CDR3 region: CASKRVKGTDPGLRSGANVLTF. The CDR3 DNA sequence: TGCGCCAGCAAAAGGGTAAAGGGGACAGATCCTGGTCTTCGCTCTGGGGCCAACGTCCTGACTTTC.

The gene calls are TRBV30 and TRBJ1-1; 9 bases align to TRBD1. CDR1 is GTSNPN, CDR2 SVGIG, per germline (reference sequence). The J segment lost 3 bases and the V segment lost 2 bases, leaving 4 bases of the junction unmatched. CDR3 length equals 14 residues. The DNA of the CDR3 is TGTGCCTGGAGTCGGACAGGGGTTCACACTGAAGCTTTCTTT. Translated: CAWSRTGVHTEAFF.

A word on this clone: Other DNA sequences of this sample code for an identical CDR3. V gene TRBV5-1 combines with J gene TRBJ2-5; TRBD1 might be the D (5 bases). Trimming removed 2 bases from V and 0 bases from J, with 8 bases in between. Per the germline V gene, CDR1 is SGHRS and CDR2 is YFSETQ. There are 14 residues in the CDR3. CDR3 in DNA: TGCGCCAGCAGCTTAACAGGAAACCAAGAGACCCAGTACTTC. Its translation is CASSLTGNQETQYF. The whole variable domain, filled in from reference TRBV5-1 and TRBJ2-5, reads KAGVTQTPRYLIKTRGQQVTLSCSPISGHRSVSWYQQTPGQGLQFLFEYFSETQRNKGNFPGRFSGRQFSNSRSEMNVSTLELGDSALYLCASSLTGNQETQYFGPGTRLLVL.

This chain links TRBV19 with TRBJ1-2; D ambiguous. The germline V gene has CDR1 LNHDA and CDR2 SQIVND (reference sequence). Trimming cost V 4 bases and J 6 bases, with 12 bases left between them. The CDR3 is made up of 13 amino acids. The CDR3 DNA sequence: TGTGCCAGTAGTAGAACGACGGCGGATGGCTACACCTTC. This codes for CASSRTTADGYTF.

The rearrangement uses TRBV2 and TRBJ2-2; TRBD1 matches 7 bases. The CDR3 totals 14 residues. CDR1 and CDR2 (germline): SNHLY, FYNNEI. After removal of 3 bases from V and 6 bases from J, the junction contained 4 bases not matched to a gene. The DNA of the CDR3 is TGTGCCAGCAGTGATCTCGGGACAGCCGGGGAGCTGTTTTTT. This translates into CASSDLGTAGELFF. The full variable domain, with the rest looked up from reference TRBV2 and TRBJ2-2, is EPEVTQTPSHQVTQMGQEVILRCVPISNHLYFYWYRQILGQKVEFLVSFYNNEISEKSEIFDDQFSVERPDGSNFTLKIRSTKLEDSAMYFCASSDLGTAGELFFGEGSRLTVL.

Concerning this clone: With a far larger clone one base away, a read error is the likely cause. This chain links TRBV29-1 with TRBJ2-7; 7 bases agree with TRBD1. The germline V gene has CDR1 SQVTM and CDR2 ANQGSEA. Losses at the gene ends were 6 bases for V and 7 bases for J; bases not matched to a gene: 21. The CDR3 spans 16 residues. For the CDR3, the DNA is TGCAGCGTCACAGGGACAGTGGGCCAGAGGTGGGAAGAGCAGTACTTC. Protein sequence: CSVTGTVGQRWEEQYF.

The chain carries TRBV6-1 and TRBJ2-2; D possibly matches TRBD1 or TRBD2 (7 bases each). Trimming removed 3 bases from V and 6 bases from J, with 20 bases in between. CDR3 length: 17 residues. Germline-derived CDR1 and CDR2 are MNHNS and SASEGT. The CDR3 nucleotides are TGTGCCAGCAGTGACGGGGGGAGACAGGGATTCGCCGGGGAGCTGTTTTTT. Its translation is CASSDGGRQGFAGELFF.

V is TRBV19 and J is TRBJ2-3; D not resolved. The ends were cut back, 8 bases at V and 0 bases at J, with 9 bases in the middle. CDR1 and CDR2 (germline): LNHDA, SQIVND (reference sequence). CDR3 length equals 13 residues. The CDR3 DNA follows: TGTGCCAGTCGACAAGAGAGCACAGATACGCAGTATTTT. Its protein is CASRQESTDTQYF.

Of note for this clone: A read error may produce the germline difference seen at one junction end. Different DNA sequences within this sample yield the same CDR3. This chain joins TRBV25-1 and TRBJ2-2; 11 nucleotides match TRBD2. Germline V CDR1 and CDR2: MGHDK, SYGVNS. The CDR3 has 16 residues. Here the CDR3 DNA reads TGTGCCAGCAGTGGTCGACTAGCGGGATACGCCGGTGAGCTGTTTTTT. Residues: CASSGRLAGYAGELFF.